These 16 T cell receptor beta chains share one sample of origin, sequenced in a study of T cells in Graves' hyperthyroidism and ophthalmopathy. TCR beta CDR3 region amplification was performed from RNA transcripts. Carried out on the TCR CDR3, a first-round RT-PCR used the HTBI primer set. TCRdb re-derived calls from the multiplex PCR reads in MiXCR, one entry per CDR3 protein. The table lists about 360,000 distinct CDR3 sequences, about 13% of them singletons. The sample comprised blood. Receptor source: a man aged 25 to 40 with Graves' hyperthyroidism that later progressed to Graves' ophthalmopathy.

This clonotype was recorded at least ten times. In DNA, the CDR3 is TGTGCCAGCAGTAGGCAGGGGGAAAAAGCGCTCGACTATGGCTACACCTTC. This sequence encodes CASSRQGEKALDYGYTF. The V call is TRBV27, the J call TRBJ1-2; the match to TRBD1 covers 7 bases. In germline, CDR1 is MNHEY, CDR2 SMNVEV (reference sequence). The CDR3 loop spans 17 amino acids. The trim removed 5 bases at V and 3 bases at J, leaving 15 bases unmatched.

This clonotype was detected many times. V gene TRBV12-3 or TRBV12-4 combines with J gene TRBJ1-2; 8 bases fit TRBD1. The CDR3 is 13 residues long. The J segment lost 4 bases and the V segment lost 5 bases, leaving 3 bases of the junction unmatched. The DNA for the CDR3 is TGTGCCAGCAGTCCCACAGGGGGCTATGGCTACACCTTC. Encoded protein: CASSPTGGYGYTF.

This clonotype has a count of ten or more. This chain links TRBV5-5 with TRBJ2-1; TRBD1 matches at 8 bases. The CDR3 consists of 14 residues. V shed 3 bases and J 6 bases; nucleotides not matched to a gene: 5. The germline gives CDR1 SGHKS, CDR2 YYEKEE (reference sequence). The CDR3 nucleotides are TGTGCCAGCAGCTACATAACAGGGGGCAATGAGCAGTTCTTC. Encoded protein: CASSYITGGNEQFF.

Only a few counts were recorded for this clonotype. CDR3 sequence: CASSLPGQGAISEKLFF. As DNA, the CDR3 is TGTGCCAGCAGTCTTCCGGGACAGGGGGCGATAAGCGAAAAACTGTTTTTT. The gene calls are TRBV12-3 or TRBV12-4 and TRBJ1-4, with TRBD1 identical over 12 bases. V shed 5 bases, J shed 8 bases, and the junction held 12 bases outside the gene matches. This CDR3 has 17 amino acids.

This clonotype has a count of ten or more. The chain links TRBV12-3 or TRBV12-4 to TRBJ1-2, with a possible D match to TRBD1 (6 bases). Trimming shortened V by 4 bases and J by 2 bases, and 20 bases separated the two germline ends. The CDR3 is made up of 17 amino acids. The CDR3 nucleotides read TGTGCCAGCAGTTCCCGGACAGACTACCGGGGGAACTATGGCTACACCTTC. This gives the protein CASSSRTDYRGNYGYTF.

Many counts were recorded for this clonotype. J is TRBJ2-7 and V is TRBV18; TRBD2 might be the D (6 bases). V shed 3 bases and J shed 0 bases, with 12 bases lying between them. CDR3 length: 15 residues. The germline CDR1 and CDR2 sequences are KGHSH and LQKENI. The CDR3 DNA follows: TGTGCCAGCTCACCGGGCGGGGATATCTCCTACGAGCAGTACTTC. It is translated as CASSPGGDISYEQYF.

This clonotype turned up a few times. This CDR3 is CASSPSDSNQPQHF. CDR3 DNA: TGTGCCAGCAGTCCCTCGGACAGCAATCAGCCCCAGCATTTT. The rearrangement joins TRBV27 to TRBJ1-5; D remains unclear. With 5 bases removed from V and 1 base from J, the gap between germline ends came to 9 bases. CDR3 size: 14 residues. CDR1 and CDR2 (germline): MNHEY, SMNVEV (reference sequence).

This clonotype was seen ten or more times. This chain uses TRBV20-1 with TRBJ2-5; the match to TRBD2 covers 11 bases. CDR1 is DFQATT and CDR2 is SNEGSKA in the germline V gene (reference sequence). CDR3 length: 15 residues. With V trimmed by 3 bases and J by 5 bases, 8 bases remained unmatched. The CDR3 bases are TGCAGTGCTAGGGAACTAGCGGGGGACGGTGAGACCCAGTACTTC. Its protein product is CSARELAGDGETQYF.

This clonotype was seen ten or more times. V and J are TRBV12-3 or TRBV12-4 and TRBJ2-1; 10 nucleotides match TRBD1. This CDR3 region has 16 residues. J was trimmed by 6 bases and V by 5 bases; bases with no gene match: 10. CDR3: CASSASGTGASNEQFF. Here the CDR3 DNA reads TGTGCCAGCAGTGCTTCCGGGACAGGGGCATCCAATGAGCAGTTCTTC.

This clonotype showed up just a few times. J is TRBJ2-3 and V is TRBV6-1, with D perhaps matching TRBD2 (5 bases). Per the germline V gene, CDR1 is MNHNS and CDR2 is SASEGT. Between the trimmed V and J ends, which lost 2 bases and 0 bases, there was a span of 12 bases. This CDR3 comprises 16 residues. The CDR3 is CASSEISGISTDTQYF. CDR3 in DNA: TGTGCCAGCAGTGAAATTTCGGGGATTAGCACAGATACGCAGTATTTT.

For this clonotype: Since a much larger clone is just one base distant, this may be a read error. V gene TRBV11-2 combines with J gene TRBJ2-5, with a weak D call TRBD2 (6 bases). The germline V gene has CDR1 SGHAT and CDR2 FQNNGV. This CDR3 has 12 residues. V shed 4 bases and J shed 7 bases, with 10 bases lying between them. The CDR3 DNA is TGTGCCAGCAGCTGGGAGGATGGGACCCAGTACTTC. Translation: CASSWEDGTQYF.

V and J are TRBV4-1 and TRBJ1-2; TRBD1 matches at 10 bases. V gave up 3 bases and J gave up 5 bases; unmatched junction bases: 6. Germline V gene data show CDR1 as MGHRA and CDR2 as YSYEKL. CDR3 length equals 15 residues. The CDR3 DNA sequence: TGCGCCAGCAGCCAGACAGGGGGCGCGTCGTATGGCTACACCTTC. It is translated as CASSQTGGASYGYTF.

This clonotype was detected ten times or more. The CDR3 reads CASSLPPTGGNEQFF. The CDR3, as DNA: TGTGCCAGCAGTTTACCCCCCACAGGAGGCAATGAGCAGTTCTTC. The chain carries TRBV27 and TRBJ2-1, with D perhaps being TRBD1 or TRBD2 (5 bases each). Germline lookup yields CDR1 MNHEY and CDR2 SMNVEV (reference sequence). V lost 2 bases, J lost 6 bases, and 14 bases lay in between. This CDR3 spans 15 amino acids.

V is TRBV24-1 and J is TRBJ1-4; TRBD1 is a possible D gene (6 bases). The CDR3 has 15 residues. Germline CDR1 and CDR2: KGHDR and SFDVKD. Trimming took 3 bases from V and 4 from J, leaving 11 bases between them. CDR3 amino acids: CATSDTGTSNEKLFF. CDR3 bases: TGTGCCACCAGTGATACCGGGACAAGTAATGAAAAACTGTTTTTT.

This clonotype was picked up many times. The rearrangement links TRBV7-2 to TRBJ2-3, with 8 positions matching TRBD2. Trimming cost V 3 bases and J 6 bases; bases outside gene matches: 11. The germline CDR1 and CDR2 sequences are SGHTA and FQGNSA. The CDR3 is 16 residues long. Here the CDR3 DNA reads TGTGCCAGCAGCTTTTCCAGCGGGGGTACCGCGGATACGCAGTATTTT. Translated, it gives CASSFSSGGTADTQYF. Full variable domain (outside the CDR3, taken from reference TRBV7-2 and TRBJ2-3): GAGVSQSPSNKVTEKGKDVELRCDPISGHTALYWYRQSLGQGLEFLIYFQGNSAPDKSGLPSDRFSAERTGGSVSTLTIQRTQQEDSAVYLCASSFSSGGTADTQYFGPGTRLTVL.

This clonotype was seen ten or more times. J is TRBJ2-3 and V is TRBV6-1; D is perhaps TRBD1 or TRBD2 (5 bases each). Trimming took off 6 bases at V and 5 bases at J, with 18 bases between the two ends. Germline loops: CDR1 MNHNS, CDR2 SASEGT. The CDR3 covers 15 residues. Here the CDR3 reads CASRSRDGGGDTQYF. The CDR3 DNA reads as TGTGCCAGCAGGAGCCGGGACGGAGGAGGAGATACGCAGTATTTT.